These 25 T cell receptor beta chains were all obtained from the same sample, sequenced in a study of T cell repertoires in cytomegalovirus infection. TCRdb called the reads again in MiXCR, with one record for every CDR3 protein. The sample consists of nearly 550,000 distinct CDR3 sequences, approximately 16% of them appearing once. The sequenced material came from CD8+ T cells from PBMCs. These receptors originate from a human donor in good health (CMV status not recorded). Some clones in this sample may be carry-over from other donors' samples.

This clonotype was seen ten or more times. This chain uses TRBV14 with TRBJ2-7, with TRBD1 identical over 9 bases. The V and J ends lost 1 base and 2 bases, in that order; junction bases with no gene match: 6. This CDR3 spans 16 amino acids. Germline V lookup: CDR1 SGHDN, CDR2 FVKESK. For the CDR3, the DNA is TGTGCCAGCAGCCAAGCAAGGGGACAGGGAGCCTACGAGCAGTACTTC. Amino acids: CASSQARGQGAYEQYF.

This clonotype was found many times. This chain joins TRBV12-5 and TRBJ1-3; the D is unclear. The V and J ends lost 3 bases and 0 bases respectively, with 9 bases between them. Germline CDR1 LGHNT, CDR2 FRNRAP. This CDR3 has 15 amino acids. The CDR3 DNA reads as TGTGCTAGTGGTTTAGACGGAAACTCTGGAAACACCATATATTTT. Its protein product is CASGLDGNSGNTIYF.

The CDR3, as DNA: TGCGCCAGCCGCGACAGTTATTACAATGAGCAGTTCTTC. Amino acids: CASRDSYYNEQFF. The chain employs TRBV5-1 and TRBJ2-1; tentatively, D is TRBD1 (5 bases). V was clipped by 7 bases and J by 4 bases, with 12 bases between them. Germline V gives CDR1 SGHRS, CDR2 YFSETQ. The CDR3 has 13 amino acids.

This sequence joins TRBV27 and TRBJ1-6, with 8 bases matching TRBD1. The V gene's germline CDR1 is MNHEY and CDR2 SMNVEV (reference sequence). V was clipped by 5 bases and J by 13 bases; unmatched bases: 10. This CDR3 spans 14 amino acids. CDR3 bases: TGTGCCAGCAGTCCGTGGACAGGGTTTATCCCCCTCCACTTT. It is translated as CASSPWTGFIPLHF.

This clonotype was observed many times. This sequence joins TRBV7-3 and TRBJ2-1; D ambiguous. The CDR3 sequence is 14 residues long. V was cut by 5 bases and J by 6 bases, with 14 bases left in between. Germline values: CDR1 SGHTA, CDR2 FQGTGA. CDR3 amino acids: CASSPGSNRNEQFF. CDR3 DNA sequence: TGTGCCAGCAGCCCCGGGTCTAACCGCAATGAGCAGTTCTTC.

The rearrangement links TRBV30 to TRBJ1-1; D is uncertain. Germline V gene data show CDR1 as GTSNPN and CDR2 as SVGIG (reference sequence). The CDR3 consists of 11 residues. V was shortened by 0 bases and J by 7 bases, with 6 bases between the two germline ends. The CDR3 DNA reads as TGTGCCTGGAGTGTTAGGAGTGAAGCTTTCTTT. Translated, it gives CAWSVRSEAFF.

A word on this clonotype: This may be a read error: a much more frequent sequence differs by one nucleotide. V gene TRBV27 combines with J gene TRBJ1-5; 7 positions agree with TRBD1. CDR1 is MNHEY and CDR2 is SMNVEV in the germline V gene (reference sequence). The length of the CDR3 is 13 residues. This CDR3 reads CANSRQGDQPQHF. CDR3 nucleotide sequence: TGTGCCAACAGTCGACAGGGCGATCAGCCCCAGCATTTT.

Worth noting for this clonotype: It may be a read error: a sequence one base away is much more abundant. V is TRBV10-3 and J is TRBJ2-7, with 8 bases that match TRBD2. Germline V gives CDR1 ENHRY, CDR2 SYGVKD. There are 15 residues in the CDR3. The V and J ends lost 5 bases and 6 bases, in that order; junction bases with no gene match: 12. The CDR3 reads CAISISAGEGCEQYF. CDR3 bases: TGTGCCATCAGTATCTCAGCGGGAGAGGGTTGCGAGCAGTACTTC.

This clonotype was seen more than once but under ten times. CDR3 in DNA: TGTGCCACCAGGGGTGAGGGGAACGAGCAGTACTTC. Encoded protein: CATRGEGNEQYF. The chain joins TRBV6-1 to TRBJ2-7; TRBD1 might be the D (6 bases). V was shortened by 10 bases and J by 5 bases, with 15 bases between the two germline ends. Germline lookup yields CDR1 MNHNS and CDR2 SASEGT. This CDR3 is built from 12 residues.

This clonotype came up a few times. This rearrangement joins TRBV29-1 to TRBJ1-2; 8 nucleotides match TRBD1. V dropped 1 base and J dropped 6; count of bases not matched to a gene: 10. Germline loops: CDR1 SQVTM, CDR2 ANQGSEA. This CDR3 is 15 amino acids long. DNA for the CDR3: TGCAGCGTTGAAGGAGGAATCAGGGGGCCTGATGGCTACACCTTC. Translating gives CSVEGGIRGPDGYTF. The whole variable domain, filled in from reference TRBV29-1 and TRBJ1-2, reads SAVISQKPSRDICQRGTSLTIQCQVDSQVTMMFWYRQQPGQSLTLIATANQGSEATYESGFVIDKFPISRPNLTFSTLTVSNMSPEDSSIYLCSVEGGIRGPDGYTFGSGTRLTVV.

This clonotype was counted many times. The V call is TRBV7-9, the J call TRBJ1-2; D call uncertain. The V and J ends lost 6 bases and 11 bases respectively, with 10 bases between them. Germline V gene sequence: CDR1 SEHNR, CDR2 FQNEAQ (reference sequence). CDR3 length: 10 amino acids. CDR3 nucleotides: TGTGCCAGCAGTCTTCTGGGATACACCTTC. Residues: CASSLLGYTF.

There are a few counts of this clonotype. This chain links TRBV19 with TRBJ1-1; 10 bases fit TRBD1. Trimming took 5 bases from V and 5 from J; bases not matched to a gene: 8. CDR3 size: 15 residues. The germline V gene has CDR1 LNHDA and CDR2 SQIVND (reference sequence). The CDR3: CASSASGQGSTEAFF. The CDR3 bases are TGTGCCAGTAGTGCCTCGGGACAGGGGTCTACTGAAGCTTTCTTT. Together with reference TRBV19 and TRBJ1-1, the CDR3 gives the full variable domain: DGGITQSPKYLFRKEGQNVTLSCEQNLNHDAMYWYRQDPGQGLRLIYYSQIVNDFQKGDIAEGYSVSREKKESFPLTVTSAQKNPTAFYLCASSASGQGSTEAFFGQGTRLTVV.

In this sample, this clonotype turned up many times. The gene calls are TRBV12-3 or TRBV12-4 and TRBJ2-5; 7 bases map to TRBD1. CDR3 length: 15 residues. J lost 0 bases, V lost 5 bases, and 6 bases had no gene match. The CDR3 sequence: CASSQGEWDQETQYF. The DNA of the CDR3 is TGTGCCAGCAGTCAGGGGGAGTGGGACCAAGAGACCCAGTACTTC.

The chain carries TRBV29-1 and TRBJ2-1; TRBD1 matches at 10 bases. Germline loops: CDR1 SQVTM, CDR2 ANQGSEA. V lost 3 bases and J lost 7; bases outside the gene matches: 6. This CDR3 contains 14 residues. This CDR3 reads CSVDRDRGGNEQFF. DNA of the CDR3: TGCAGCGTTGATCGGGACAGGGGAGGGAATGAGCAGTTCTTC.

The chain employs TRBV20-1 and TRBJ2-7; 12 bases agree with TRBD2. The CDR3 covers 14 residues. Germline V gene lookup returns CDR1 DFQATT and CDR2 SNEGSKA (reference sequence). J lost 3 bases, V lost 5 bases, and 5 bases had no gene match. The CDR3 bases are TGCAGTGCTTTTCGGACTAGCGGGATCTACGAGCAGTACTTC. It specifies CSAFRTSGIYEQYF.

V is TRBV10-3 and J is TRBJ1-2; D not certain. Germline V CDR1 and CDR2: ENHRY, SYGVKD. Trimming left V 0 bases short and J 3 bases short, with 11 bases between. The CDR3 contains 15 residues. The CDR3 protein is CAISESSRPHYGYTF. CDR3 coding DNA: TGTGCCATCAGTGAGTCGAGCCGTCCCCACTATGGCTACACCTTC.

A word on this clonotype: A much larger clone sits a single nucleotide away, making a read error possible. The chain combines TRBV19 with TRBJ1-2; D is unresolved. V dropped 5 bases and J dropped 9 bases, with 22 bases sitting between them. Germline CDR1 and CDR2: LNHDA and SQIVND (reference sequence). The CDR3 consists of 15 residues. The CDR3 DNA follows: TGTGCCAGTAGTGCTCTCGTGGACTGGAAGGATTGCTACACCTTC. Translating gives CASSALVDWKDCYTF.

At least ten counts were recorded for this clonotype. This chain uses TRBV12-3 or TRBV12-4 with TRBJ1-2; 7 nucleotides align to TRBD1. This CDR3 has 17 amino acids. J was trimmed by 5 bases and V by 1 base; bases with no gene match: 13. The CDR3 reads CASSLGPTGELPYGYTF. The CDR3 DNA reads TGTGCCAGCAGTTTAGGGCCCACAGGGGAACTGCCTTATGGCTACACCTTC.

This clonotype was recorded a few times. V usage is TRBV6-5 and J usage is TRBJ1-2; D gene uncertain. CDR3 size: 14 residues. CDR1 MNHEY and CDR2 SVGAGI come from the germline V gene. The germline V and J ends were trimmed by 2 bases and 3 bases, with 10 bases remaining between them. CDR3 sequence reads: CASSYLKGDYGYTF. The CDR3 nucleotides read TGTGCCAGCAGTTACCTGAAGGGAGACTATGGCTACACCTTC.

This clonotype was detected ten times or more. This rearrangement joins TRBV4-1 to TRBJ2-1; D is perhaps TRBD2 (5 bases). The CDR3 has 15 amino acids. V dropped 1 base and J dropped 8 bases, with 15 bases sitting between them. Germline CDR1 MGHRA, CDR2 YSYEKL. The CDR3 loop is CASSQVVGETDEQFF. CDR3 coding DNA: TGCGCCAGCAGCCAAGTGGTGGGAGAGACCGATGAGCAGTTCTTC.

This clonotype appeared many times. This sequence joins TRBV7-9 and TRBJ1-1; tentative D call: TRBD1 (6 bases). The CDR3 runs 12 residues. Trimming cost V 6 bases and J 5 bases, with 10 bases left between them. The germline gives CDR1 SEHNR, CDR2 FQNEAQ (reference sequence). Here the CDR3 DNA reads TGTGCCAGCAGATTGACAGGAACTGAAGCTTTCTTT. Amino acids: CASRLTGTEAFF. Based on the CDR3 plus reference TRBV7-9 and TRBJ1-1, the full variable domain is DTGVSQNPRHKITKRGQNVTFRCDPISEHNRLYWYRQTLGQGPEFLTYFQNEAQLEKSRLLSDRFSAERPKGSFSTLEIQRTEQGDSAMYLCASRLTGTEAFFGQGTRLTVV.

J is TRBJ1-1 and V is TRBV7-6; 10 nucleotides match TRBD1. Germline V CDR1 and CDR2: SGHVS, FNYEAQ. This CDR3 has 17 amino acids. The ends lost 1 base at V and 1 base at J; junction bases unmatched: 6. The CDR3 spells CASSLVLGDRGNTEAFF. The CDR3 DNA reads TGTGCCAGCAGCTTAGTTCTAGGGGACAGGGGGAACACTGAAGCTTTCTTT.

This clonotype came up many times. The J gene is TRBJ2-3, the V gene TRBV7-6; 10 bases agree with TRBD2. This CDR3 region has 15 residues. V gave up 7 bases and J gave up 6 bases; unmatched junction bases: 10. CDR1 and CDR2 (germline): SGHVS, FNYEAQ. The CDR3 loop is CASIPAGGPGDTQYF. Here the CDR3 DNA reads TGTGCCAGCATCCCAGCGGGAGGGCCGGGTGATACGCAGTATTTT.

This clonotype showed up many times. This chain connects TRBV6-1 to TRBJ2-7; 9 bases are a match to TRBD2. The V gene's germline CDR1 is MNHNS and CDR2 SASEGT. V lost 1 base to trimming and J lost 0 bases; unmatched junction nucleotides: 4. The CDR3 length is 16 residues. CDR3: CASSEGLAVSSYEQYF. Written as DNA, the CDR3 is TGTGCCAGCAGTGAAGGACTAGCGGTTAGCTCCTACGAGCAGTACTTC.

CDR3 region: CASSEAMDTAGPQHF. In DNA form, the CDR3 reads TGTGCCAGCAGTGAAGCAATGGACACGGCTGGGCCCCAGCATTTT. The V gene is TRBV2, the J gene TRBJ1-5, with D possibly matching TRBD1 (5 bases). The V and J ends lost 0 bases and 9 bases respectively, with 15 bases between them. In germline, CDR1 is SNHLY, CDR2 FYNNEI. This CDR3 has 15 residues. Supplemented by reference TRBV2 and TRBJ1-5, the full variable domain reads EPEVTQTPSHQVTQMGQEVILRCVPISNHLYFYWYRQILGQKVEFLVSFYNNEISEKSEIFDDQFSVERPDGSNFTLKIRSTKLEDSAMYFCASSEAMDTAGPQHFGDGTRLSIL.